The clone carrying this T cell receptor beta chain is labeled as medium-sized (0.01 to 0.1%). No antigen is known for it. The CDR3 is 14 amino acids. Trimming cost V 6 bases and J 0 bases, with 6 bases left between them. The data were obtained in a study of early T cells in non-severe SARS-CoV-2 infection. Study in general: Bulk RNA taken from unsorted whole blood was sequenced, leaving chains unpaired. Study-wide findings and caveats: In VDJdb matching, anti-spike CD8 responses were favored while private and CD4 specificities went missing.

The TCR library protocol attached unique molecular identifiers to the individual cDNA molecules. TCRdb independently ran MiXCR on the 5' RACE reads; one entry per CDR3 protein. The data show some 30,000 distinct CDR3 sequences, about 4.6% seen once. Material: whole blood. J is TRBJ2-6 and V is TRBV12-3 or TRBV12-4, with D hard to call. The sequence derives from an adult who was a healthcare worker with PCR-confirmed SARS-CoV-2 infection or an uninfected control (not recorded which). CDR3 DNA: TGTGCCAGCAGGGGCAGCTCTGGGGCCAACGTCCTGACTTTC. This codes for CASRGSSGANVLTF.